Each of the 12 T cell receptor beta chains below was sequenced from the same sample in a study of cytomegalovirus exposure and HLA in healthy donors. A multiplex PCR was run with 60 Vbeta primers and 13 Jbeta primers. Only in-frame clones appear in the TCRdb table, and some are missing; sequencing was by immunoSEQ multiplex PCR. Of about 200,000 clones listed, about four fifths are singletons. Sequencing was performed on PBMCs. Every receptor here comes from a man younger than 30 in good health and CMV-seronegative.

The chain combines TRBV5-4 with TRBJ2-2, with D maybe TRBD1 (6 bases). V lost 1 base and J lost 2, with 12 bases in between. This CDR3 comprises 16 residues. Germline CDR1 SGHNT, CDR2 YYREEE (reference sequence). The CDR3 DNA reads as TGTGCCAGCAGCTTGACAGGGCTAGAAAACACCGGGGAGCTGTTTTTT. Protein sequence: CASSLTGLENTGELFF.

The V call is TRBV9, the J call TRBJ1-2; TRBD1 aligns across 8 bases. CDR1 SGDLS and CDR2 YYNGEE come from the germline V gene. There are 14 residues in the CDR3. J lost 8 bases, V lost 4 bases, and 10 bases had no gene match. CDR3 bases: TGTGCCAGCAGCCCCCCAGGGGGCGTAGGGGGCTACACCTTC. It encodes CASSPPGGVGGYTF.

V gene TRBV5-4 combines with J gene TRBJ1-3; 12 nucleotides match TRBD1. Germline CDR1 SGHNT, CDR2 YYREEE (reference sequence). This CDR3 is built from 16 residues. The V segment lost 4 bases and the J segment 1 base; nucleotides outside the gene matches: 3. The CDR3 coding sequence is TGTGCCAGCAGCAAGGGACAGGGGGCGTCTGGAAACACCATATATTTT. Translated: CASSKGQGASGNTIYF.

The chain couples TRBV29-1 to TRBJ2-2; D perhaps matches TRBD1 (7 bases). CDR1 and CDR2 (germline): SQVTM, ANQGSEA. V was pared by 0 bases and J by 5 bases, with 16 bases between. The length of the CDR3 is 16 residues. CDR3 coding DNA: TGCAGCGTTGAAGAAATGAGGGGGCGGGGTACCGGGGAGCTGTTTTTT. Translating it yields CSVEEMRGRGTGELFF.

This clone has a count of ten or more. J is TRBJ2-1 and V is TRBV6-6; the D gene is possibly TRBD2 (6 bases). CDR3 length: 12 amino acids. The V gene lost 7 bases and the J gene lost 6 bases, with 10 bases spanning the gap. Germline CDR1 reads MNHNY; CDR2 reads SVGAGI (reference sequence). The CDR3 nucleotides are TGTGCCAGCATCGGGAGACGCAATGAGCAGTTCTTC. It encodes CASIGRRNEQFF.

The chain joins TRBV11-2 to TRBJ1-6; D may be TRBD1 (5 bases). The CDR3 spans 17 residues. The germline V and J ends were trimmed by 4 bases and 1 base, with 14 bases remaining between them. The germline V gene encodes CDR1 SGHAT and CDR2 FQNNGV. CDR3 residues: CASSSRQGGSYNSPLHF. The CDR3 nucleotides are TGTGCCAGCAGCTCGCGGCAGGGTGGGTCCTATAATTCACCCCTCCACTTT.

This sequence joins TRBV7-2 and TRBJ1-5, with D possibly being TRBD1 (5 bases). V was trimmed by 0 bases and J by 3 bases, leaving 9 bases between them. This CDR3 region has 15 residues. Germline V CDR1 and CDR2: SGHTA, FQGNSA. The CDR3 is CASSLAGDNNQPQHF. In nucleotides, the CDR3 is TGTGCCAGCAGCTTAGCAGGGGATAACAATCAGCCCCAGCATTTT.

The V call is TRBV21-1, the J call TRBJ2-1; TRBD2, the table's D call, lacks a check against the DNA. TRBV21-1 constitutes a pseudogene. There are 15 residues in the CDR3. DNA for the CDR3: TGTGCCAGCAGCACGACCGGCGGGGCCTACAATGAGCAGTTCTTC. Amino acids: CASSTTGGAYNEQFF.

The V gene is TRBV11-2, the J gene TRBJ2-7, with a possible D match to TRBD2 (6 bases). V was pared by 5 bases and J by 1 base, with 15 bases between. There are 15 residues in the CDR3. Germline CDR1 is SGHAT and CDR2 is FQNNGV. CDR3 bases: TGTGCCAGCAGCCCCTCCTACGGGAGATCCTACGAGCAGTACTTC. This sequence encodes CASSPSYGRSYEQYF.

V gene TRBV7-9 combines with J gene TRBJ2-1; weak D call: TRBD1 (5 bases). CDR3 length: 13 amino acids. CDR1 and CDR2 (germline): SEHNR, FQNEAQ (reference sequence). V lost 4 bases to trimming and J lost 9 bases, with 13 bases between them. The CDR3 spells CASSSPGLFEQFF. The CDR3 DNA follows: TGTGCCAGCAGCTCCCCAGGGTTGTTTGAGCAGTTCTTC. The whole variable domain, remainder taken from reference TRBV7-9 and TRBJ2-1, is DTGVSQNPRHKITKRGQNVTFRCDPISEHNRLYWYRQTLGQGPEFLTYFQNEAQLEKSRLLSDRFSAERPKGSFSTLEIQRTEQGDSAMYLCASSSPGLFEQFFGPGTRLTVL.

The CDR3 spells CASSPRLGPYEQYF. DNA for the CDR3: TGTGCCAGCAGCCCGAGATTGGGGCCCTACGAGCAGTACTTC. This chain connects TRBV14 to TRBJ2-7, with D perhaps matching TRBD1 (5 bases). CDR3 length: 14 residues. CDR1 is SGHDN and CDR2 is FVKESK in the germline V gene. The V end was cut by 4 bases, the J end by 2 bases, with 12 bases between. The entire variable domain, with the rest obtained from reference TRBV14 and TRBJ2-7, is as follows: EAGVTQFPSHSVIEKGQTVTLRCDPISGHDNLYWYRRVMGKEIKFLLHFVKESKQDESGMPNNRFLAERTGGTYSTLKVQPAELEDSGVYFCASSPRLGPYEQYFGPGTRLTVT.

In regard to this clone: At one of its ends the junction is not consistent with the germline gene, which may arise from a read error. The V and J genes are TRBV7-8 and TRBJ2-3, with D possibly being TRBD1 (5 bases). Looked up from germline, CDR1 is SGHVS and CDR2 is FQNEAQ. There are 17 residues in the CDR3. The CDR3, as DNA: TGTGCCAACAGCTTAGGTAGGGCCCCCCCAGGGACAGATACGCAGTATTTT. It specifies CANSLGRAPPGTDTQYF.